What follows is one TCR beta chain and its context. V was trimmed by 11 bases and J by 1 base, leaving 17 bases between them. This CDR3 is built from 14 residues. Germline V CDR1 and CDR2: MDHEN, SYDVKM. This sample was taken from a study of OX40 agonist ivuxolimab in advanced cancers. The data were produced by immunoSEQ multiplex PCR, yet TCRdb's version contains in-frame clones alone and is incomplete. Of approximately 50,000 clones listed, roughly 92% were seen once; the top ten hold 15% to 20%. This TCR was sampled from an adult with an advanced solid tumor such as melanoma, head and neck, liver or kidney cancer. The V call is TRBV28, the J call TRBJ1-1, with a possible D match to TRBD1 (5 bases). The input for sequencing was CD4+ or CD8+ T cells sorted from blood, taken in a trial of the OX40 agonist ivuxolimab. The CDR3 sequence is CAADRGFSNTEAFF. Written as DNA, the CDR3 is TGTGCCGCGGACCGGGGCTTCTCGAACACTGAAGCTTTCTTT.